This record looks at one T cell receptor beta chain sequence and its context. As yet, its antigen is unknown. This entry comes from a study of T cells after posttransplantation cyclophosphamide. Regarding the study as a whole: Later post-transplant blood repertoires were often dominated by donor CD8+ memory clones.

Generated by immunoSEQ multiplex PCR, the TCRdb table keeps only in-frame clones and is missing some. The table lists approximately 26,000 clones, about nine tenths of them singletons. This CDR3 is 15 amino acids long. CDR1 is SGHKS, CDR2 YYEKEE, per germline (reference sequence). With 4 bases clipped from V and 7 bases from J, the junction kept 4 bases outside the gene matches. The source of this sequence is a man aged 45-60 years. V usage is TRBV5-5 and J usage is TRBJ2-1; 14 bases are shared with TRBD2. The sequenced sample was PBMCs. Here the CDR3 reads CASSMTSGRGNEQFF. Written as DNA, the CDR3 is TGTGCCAGCAGCATGACTAGCGGGAGGGGAAATGAGCAGTTCTTC.